These T cell receptor beta chains were read from a single sample in a study of T cells in Graves' hyperthyroidism and ophthalmopathy. TCRdb reanalysed the multiplex PCR reads using MiXCR and keeps one entry per CDR3 protein. The sample holds about 520,000 distinct CDR3 sequences, 24% seen once. The sequencing sample was made of blood. The receptors shown here come from a woman aged 25-40 years with Graves' ophthalmopathy. Each CDR3 is given with its conserved first and last residue. The order of the fields is clone size, J gene, D gene, V gene, CDR3 protein, CDR3 DNA. A D gene is named only where the DNA matches it firmly. The listing skips clone size in some rows; elsewhere it reads once, few, many or a size class.

many TRBJ1-1 NA TRBV12-3/TRBV12-4 CASSFSKINTEAFF TGTGCCAGCAGTTTTAGCAAAATTAACACTGAAGCTTTCTTT
many TRBJ2-7 TRBD1 TRBV7-2 CASSLVGQGRYEQYF TGTGCCAGCAGCTTAGTGGGACAGGGGAGGTACGAGCAGTACTTC
many TRBJ1-2 NA TRBV5-6 CASSRTGGRSYGYTF TGTGCCAGCAGCCGAACCGGTGGACGGAGCTATGGCTACACCTTC
many TRBJ1-1 NA TRBV29-1 CSVNTLNTEAFF TGCAGCGTCAACACCTTGAACACTGAAGCTTTCTTT
NA TRBJ2-7 TRBD2 TRBV28 CASSLLGRDKQYF TGTGCCAGCAGTCTACTCGGGAGGGACAAGCAGTACTTC
NA TRBJ2-7 NA TRBV30 CAWSSRREQYF TGTGCCTGGAGTAGCCGGCGCGAGCAGTACTTC
many TRBJ2-2 NA TRBV11-2 CASSPEGGRNTGELFF TGTGCCAGCAGCCCCGAGGGGGGCCGGAACACCGGGGAGCTGTTTTTT
NA TRBJ2-5 TRBD2 TRBV11-2 CASSLDGLALQETQYF TGTGCCAGCAGCTTAGATGGACTAGCGCTCCAAGAGACCCAGTACTTC
NA TRBJ1-5 NA TRBV2 CASSEQSSNQPQHF TGTGCCAGCAGTGAACAGTCCAGCAATCAGCCCCAGCATTTT
NA TRBJ1-1 TRBD1 TRBV29-1 CSAQGAGNTEAFF TGCAGCGCACAGGGGGCAGGGAACACTGAAGCTTTCTTT